This T cell receptor beta chain is from a study of shared clonotypes between healthy human individuals. With regard to this clone: Its specificity is not known.

Here immunoSEQ multiplex PCR was the method, and the copy in TCRdb shows in-frame clones only, minus some. The sample shows approximately 2.1 million clones, approximately 93% of them seen only once. Overall study findings and caveats: Large depth notwithstanding, sorted-subset sequencing proved incomplete by rarefaction.

The CDR3 loop spans 16 amino acids. With 0 bases removed from V and 6 bases from J, the gap between germline ends came to 15 bases. CDR1 is MGHRA, CDR2 YSYEKL, per germline. Sequenced material: naive CD4+ T cells from PBMCs. Subset described: CD45RA+ positively selected. The chain links TRBV4-1 to TRBJ1-5, with unresolved D. The clonotype originates from a man aged 18 to 30 in good health. Some clones in this sample may be carry-over from other donors' samples. The CDR3 loop reads CASSQDRRRDIQPQHF. DNA of the CDR3: TGCGCCAGCAGCCAAGATCGGCGGAGGGATATTCAGCCCCAGCATTTT.